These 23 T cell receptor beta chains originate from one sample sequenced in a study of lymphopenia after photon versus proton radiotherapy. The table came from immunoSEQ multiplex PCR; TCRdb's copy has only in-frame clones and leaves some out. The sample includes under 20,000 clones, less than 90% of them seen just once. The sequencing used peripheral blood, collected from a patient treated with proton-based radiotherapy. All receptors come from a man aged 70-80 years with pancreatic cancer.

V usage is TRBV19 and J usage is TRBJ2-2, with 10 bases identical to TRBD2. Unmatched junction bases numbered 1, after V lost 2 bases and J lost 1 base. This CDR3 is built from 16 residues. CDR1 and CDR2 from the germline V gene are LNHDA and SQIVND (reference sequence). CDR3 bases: TGTGCCAGTAGTATAAGACTAGCGGGGAACACCGGGGAGCTGTTTTTT. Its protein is CASSIRLAGNTGELFF.

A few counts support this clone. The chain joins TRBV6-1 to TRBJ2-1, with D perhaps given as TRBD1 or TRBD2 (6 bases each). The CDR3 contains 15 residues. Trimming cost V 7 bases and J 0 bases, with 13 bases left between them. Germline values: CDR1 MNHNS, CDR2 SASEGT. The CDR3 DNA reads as TGTGCCAGCACCGAAGGGGGGACCTCCTACAATGAGCAGTTCTTC. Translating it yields CASTEGGTSYNEQFF.

DNA for the CDR3: TGTGCCTGGAGTAAGGGGTTTGGGAACACTGAAGCTTTCTTT. Translating gives CAWSKGFGNTEAFF. This rearrangement joins TRBV30 to TRBJ1-1; weak D call: TRBD1 (5 bases). Germline V CDR1 and CDR2: GTSNPN, SVGIG (reference sequence). This CDR3 comprises 14 residues. The V end was cut by 2 bases, the J end by 1 base, with 11 bases between.

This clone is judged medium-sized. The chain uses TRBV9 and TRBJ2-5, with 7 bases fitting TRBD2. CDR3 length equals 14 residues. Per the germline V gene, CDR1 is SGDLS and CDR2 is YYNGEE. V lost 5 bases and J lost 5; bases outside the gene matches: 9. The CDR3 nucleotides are TGTGCCAGCAGGGTTAATCGGGGGGAGGAGACCCAGTACTTC. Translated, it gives CASRVNRGEETQYF. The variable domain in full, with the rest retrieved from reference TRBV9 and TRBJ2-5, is DSGVTQTPKHLITATGQRVTLRCSPRSGDLSVYWYQQSLDQGLQFLIQYYNGEERAKGNILERFSAQQFPDLHSELNLSSLELGDSALYFCASRVNRGEETQYFGPGTRLLVL.

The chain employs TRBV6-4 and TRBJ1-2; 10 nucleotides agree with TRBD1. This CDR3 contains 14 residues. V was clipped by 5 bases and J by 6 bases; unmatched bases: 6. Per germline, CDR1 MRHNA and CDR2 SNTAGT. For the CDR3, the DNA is TGTGCCAGCAGTTCTACCGGGACAGGGGATGGCTACACCTTC. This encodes CASSSTGTGDGYTF.

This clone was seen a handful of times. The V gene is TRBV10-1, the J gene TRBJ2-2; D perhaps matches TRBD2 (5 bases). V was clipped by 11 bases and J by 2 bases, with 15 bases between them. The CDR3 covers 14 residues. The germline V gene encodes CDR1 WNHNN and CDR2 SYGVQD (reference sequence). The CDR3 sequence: CAVRASTNTGELFF. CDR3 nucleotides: TGCGCCGTACGGGCTAGCACCAACACCGGGGAGCTGTTTTTT.

CDR3 residues: CASSRLAGETGELFF. The DNA of the CDR3 is TGTGCCAGCAGTCGGCTAGCGGGAGAAACCGGGGAGCTGTTTTTT. The chain combines TRBV5-5 with TRBJ2-2, with TRBD2 matching over 10 bases. The CDR3 consists of 15 residues. J gave up 5 bases and V 5 bases, and 6 bases lay outside the gene matches. CDR1 is SGHKS, CDR2 YYEKEE, per germline (reference sequence). Full variable domain (remainder filled in from reference TRBV5-5 and TRBJ2-2): DAGVTQSPTHLIKTRGQQVTLRCSPISGHKSVSWYQQVLGQGPQFIFQYYEKEERGRGNFPDRFSARQFPNYSSELNVNALLLGDSALYLCASSRLAGETGELFFGEGSRLTVL.

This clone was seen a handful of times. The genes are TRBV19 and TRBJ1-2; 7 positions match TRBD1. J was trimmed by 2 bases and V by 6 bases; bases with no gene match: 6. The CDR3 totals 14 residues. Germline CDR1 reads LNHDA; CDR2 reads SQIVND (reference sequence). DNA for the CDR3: TGTGCCAGTAGCCAGGGGGGACTGAACTATGGCTACACCTTC. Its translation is CASSQGGLNYGYTF.

CDR3 DNA sequence: TGTGCCAGCAGTCTGAACGGACTAGGGGAGATGGAGACCCAGTACTTC. Residues: CASSLNGLGEMETQYF. V is TRBV2 and J is TRBJ2-5; TRBD2 matches at 7 bases. V shed 5 bases and J 5 bases; nucleotides not matched to a gene: 14. CDR1 SNHLY and CDR2 FYNNEI come from the germline V gene. The CDR3 consists of 16 residues.

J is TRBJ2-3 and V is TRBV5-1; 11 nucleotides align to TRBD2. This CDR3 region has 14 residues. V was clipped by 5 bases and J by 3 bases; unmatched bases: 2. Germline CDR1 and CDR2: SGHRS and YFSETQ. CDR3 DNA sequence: TGCGCCAGCAGTAGCGGGGGGGCTACAGATACGCAGTATTTT. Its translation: CASSSGGATDTQYF.

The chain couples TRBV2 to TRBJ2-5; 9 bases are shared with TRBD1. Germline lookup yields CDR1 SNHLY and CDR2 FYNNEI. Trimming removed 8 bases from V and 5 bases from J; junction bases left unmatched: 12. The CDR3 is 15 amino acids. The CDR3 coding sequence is TGTGCCAGCCAATATACAGGGGGCGCGGGGGAGACCCAGTACTTC. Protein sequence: CASQYTGGAGETQYF.

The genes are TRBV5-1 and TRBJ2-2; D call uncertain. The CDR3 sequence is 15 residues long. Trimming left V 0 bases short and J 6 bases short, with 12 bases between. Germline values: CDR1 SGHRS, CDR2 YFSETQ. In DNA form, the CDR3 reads TGCGCCAGCAGCTTGGGACATTTACCAGCCGGGGAGCTGTTTTTT. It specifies CASSLGHLPAGELFF. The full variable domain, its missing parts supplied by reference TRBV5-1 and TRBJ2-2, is KAGVTQTPRYLIKTRGQQVTLSCSPISGHRSVSWYQQTPGQGLQFLFEYFSETQRNKGNFPGRFSGRQFSNSRSEMNVSTLELGDSALYLCASSLGHLPAGELFFGEGSRLTVL.

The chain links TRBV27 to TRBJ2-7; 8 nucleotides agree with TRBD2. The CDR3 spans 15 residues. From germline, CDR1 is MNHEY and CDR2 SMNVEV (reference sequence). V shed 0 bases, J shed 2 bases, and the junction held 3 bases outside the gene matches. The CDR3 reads CASSLSFGRAYEQYF. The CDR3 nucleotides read TGTGCCAGCAGTTTATCGTTCGGGAGGGCCTACGAGCAGTACTTC.

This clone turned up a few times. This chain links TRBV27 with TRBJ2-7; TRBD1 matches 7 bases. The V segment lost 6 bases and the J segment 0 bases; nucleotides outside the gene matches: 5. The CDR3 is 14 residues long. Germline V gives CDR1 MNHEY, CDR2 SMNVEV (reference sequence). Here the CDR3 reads CASRPGQLSYEQYF. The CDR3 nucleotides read TGTGCCAGCAGGCCGGGACAGCTCTCCTACGAGCAGTACTTC.

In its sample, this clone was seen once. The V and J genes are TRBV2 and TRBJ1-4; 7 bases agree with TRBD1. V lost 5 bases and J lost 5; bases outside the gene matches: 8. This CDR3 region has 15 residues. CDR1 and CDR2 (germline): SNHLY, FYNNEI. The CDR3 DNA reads TGTGCCAGCAGTTCTTTGGGACAGCGCAATGAAAAACTGTTTTTT. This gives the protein CASSSLGQRNEKLFF.

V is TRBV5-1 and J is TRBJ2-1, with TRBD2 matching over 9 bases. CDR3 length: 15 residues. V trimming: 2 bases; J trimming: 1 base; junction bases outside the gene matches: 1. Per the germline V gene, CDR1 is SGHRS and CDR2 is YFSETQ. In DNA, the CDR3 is TGCGCCAGCAGCTTTAGCGGGAGTTCCTACAATGAGCAGTTCTTC. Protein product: CASSFSGSSYNEQFF.

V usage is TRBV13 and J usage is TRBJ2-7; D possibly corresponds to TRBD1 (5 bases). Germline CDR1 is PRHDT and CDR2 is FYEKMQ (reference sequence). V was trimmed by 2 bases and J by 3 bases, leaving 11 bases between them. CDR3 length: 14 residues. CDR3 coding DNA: TGTGCCAGCAGCTTATATGGGGCGGACTACGAGCAGTACTTC. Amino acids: CASSLYGADYEQYF.

CDR3 sequence: CASSPDQLEGGYTF. The CDR3 DNA follows: TGTGCCAGCTCACCAGACCAGTTGGAAGGCGGCTACACCTTC. This rearrangement joins TRBV18 to TRBJ1-2; no firm D call. Germline values: CDR1 KGHSH, CDR2 LQKENI. V was clipped by 2 bases and J by 8 bases, with 15 bases between them. This CDR3 region has 14 residues.

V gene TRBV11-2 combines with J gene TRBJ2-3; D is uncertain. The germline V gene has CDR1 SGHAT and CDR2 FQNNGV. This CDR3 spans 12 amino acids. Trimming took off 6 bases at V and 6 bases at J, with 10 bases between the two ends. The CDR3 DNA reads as TGTGCCAGCAGTTCGGTCGGGGATACGCAGTATTTT. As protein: CASSSVGDTQYF.

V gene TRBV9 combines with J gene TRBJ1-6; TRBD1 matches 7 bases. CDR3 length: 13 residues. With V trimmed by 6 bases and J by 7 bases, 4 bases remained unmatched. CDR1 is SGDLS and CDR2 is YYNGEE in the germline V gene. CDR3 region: CASTDRPNSPLHF. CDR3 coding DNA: TGTGCCAGCACGGACAGGCCCAATTCACCCCTCCACTTT.

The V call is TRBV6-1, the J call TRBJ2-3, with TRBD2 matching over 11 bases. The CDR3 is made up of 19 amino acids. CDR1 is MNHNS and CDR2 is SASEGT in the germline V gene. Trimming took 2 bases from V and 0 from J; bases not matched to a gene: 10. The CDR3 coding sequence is TGTGCCAGCAGTGAATGGGCCCCTAGCGGGGGGCTCAGCACAGATACGCAGTATTTT. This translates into CASSEWAPSGGLSTDTQYF.

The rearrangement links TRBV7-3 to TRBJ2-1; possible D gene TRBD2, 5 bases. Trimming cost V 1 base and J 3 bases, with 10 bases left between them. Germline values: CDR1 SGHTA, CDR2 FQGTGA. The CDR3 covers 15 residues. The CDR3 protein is CASSLNVGVYNEQFF. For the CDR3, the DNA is TGTGCCAGCAGCTTAAATGTCGGGGTCTACAATGAGCAGTTCTTC.

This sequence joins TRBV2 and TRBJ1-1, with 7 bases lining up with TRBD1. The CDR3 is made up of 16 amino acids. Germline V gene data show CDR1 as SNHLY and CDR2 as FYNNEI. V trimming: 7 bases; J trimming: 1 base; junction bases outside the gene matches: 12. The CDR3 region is CASTLELGQQNTEAFF. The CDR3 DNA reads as TGTGCCAGCACCCTAGAATTGGGACAGCAGAACACTGAAGCTTTCTTT. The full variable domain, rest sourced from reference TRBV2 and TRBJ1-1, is EPEVTQTPSHQVTQMGQEVILRCVPISNHLYFYWYRQILGQKVEFLVSFYNNEISEKSEIFDDQFSVERPDGSNFTLKIRSTKLEDSAMYFCASTLELGQQNTEAFFGQGTRLTVV.